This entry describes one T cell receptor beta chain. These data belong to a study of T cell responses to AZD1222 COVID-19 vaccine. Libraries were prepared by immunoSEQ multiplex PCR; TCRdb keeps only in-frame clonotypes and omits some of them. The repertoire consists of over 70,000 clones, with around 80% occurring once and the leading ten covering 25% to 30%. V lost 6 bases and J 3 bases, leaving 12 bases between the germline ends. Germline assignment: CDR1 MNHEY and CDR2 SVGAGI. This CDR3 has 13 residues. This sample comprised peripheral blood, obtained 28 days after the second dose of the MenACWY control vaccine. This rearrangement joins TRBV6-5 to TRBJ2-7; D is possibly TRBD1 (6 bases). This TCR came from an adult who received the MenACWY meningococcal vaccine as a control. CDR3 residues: CASRRTVYYEQYF. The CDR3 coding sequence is TGTGCCAGCAGAAGGACAGTATACTACGAGCAGTACTTC.